The next 19 T cell receptor beta chains were all read from a single sample in a study of blood T cell repertoires in COVID-19. Assay used: immunoSEQ multiplex PCR; TCRdb lists only in-frame clones, some missing. Here the sample spans around 94,000 clones, over 70% being singletons. What was sequenced was peripheral blood. Every receptor here comes from a human donor in a cohort sampled during active COVID-19.

This chain links TRBV5-6 with TRBJ2-5; 7 bases align to TRBD2. V shed 0 bases and J 5 bases; nucleotides not matched to a gene: 1. Looked up from germline, CDR1 is SGHDT and CDR2 is YYEEEE. This CDR3 is built from 13 residues. The CDR3 DNA follows: TGTGCCAGCAGCTTGGCCGGGGGGGAGACCCAGTACTTC. Translating gives CASSLAGGETQYF.

The rearrangement links TRBV11-1 to TRBJ1-1, with 7 bases identical to TRBD1. This CDR3 contains 15 residues. The J segment lost 8 bases and the V segment lost 2 bases, leaving 11 bases of the junction unmatched. CDR1 and CDR2 from the germline V gene are SGHAT and FQDESV (reference sequence). As DNA, the CDR3 is TGTGCCAGCAGCTTAAATCGAGAGACAGGGAGGGAAGCTTTCTTT. As protein: CASSLNRETGREAFF.

The rearrangement links TRBV3-1 (or the pseudogene TRBV3-2) to TRBJ2-1; D is ambiguous. Trimming cost V 0 bases and J 7 bases, with 7 bases left between them. Germline-derived CDR1 and CDR2 are LGHDT and YNNKEL (reference sequence). The CDR3 has 13 amino acids. CDR3 DNA: TGTGCCAGCAGCCAAGATGTCTCTAATGAGCAGTTCTTC. This gives the protein CASSQDVSNEQFF.

The genes are TRBV11-2 and TRBJ1-4; TRBD1 matches at 8 bases. The CDR3 is 19 amino acids. V lost 3 bases, J lost 6 bases, and 18 bases stayed unmatched. Per the germline V gene, CDR1 is SGHAT and CDR2 is FQNNGV. DNA for the CDR3: TGTGCCAGCAGCTTGAGGGTTCCAGGGGGCTTAGAGAAGGATGAAAAACTGTTTTTT. Translated, it gives CASSLRVPGGLEKDEKLFF.

This chain uses TRBV18 with TRBJ2-7; D is undetermined. Germline CDR1 is KGHSH and CDR2 is LQKENI. The V and J ends lost 3 bases and 8 bases respectively, with 14 bases between them. The CDR3 consists of 13 residues. CDR3 DNA: TGTGCCAGCTCACCTGAGGAAATTAACCAGCAGTACTTC. Translation gives CASSPEEINQQYF.

The V and J genes are TRBV6-5 and TRBJ1-2; D possibly corresponds to TRBD1 (5 bases). Germline loops: CDR1 MNHEY, CDR2 SVGAGI. V was pared by 5 bases and J by 3 bases, with 10 bases between. The CDR3 runs 13 residues. The CDR3: CASSQQVYYGYTF. In nucleotides, the CDR3 is TGTGCCAGCAGTCAACAGGTGTACTATGGCTACACCTTC.

V usage is TRBV11-2 and J usage is TRBJ2-7, with D tentatively TRBD1 (5 bases). Trimming removed 0 bases from V and 6 bases from J, with 9 bases in between. The germline gives CDR1 SGHAT, CDR2 FQNNGV. This CDR3 is 13 amino acids long. The CDR3 DNA reads as TGTGCCAGCAGCTTAGACAGGGCCCTCGAGCAGTACTTC. Amino acid sequence: CASSLDRALEQYF.

The genes are TRBV10-3 and TRBJ1-2; 7 bases map to TRBD1. CDR3 length: 13 residues. V trimming: 4 bases; J trimming: 5 bases; junction bases outside the gene matches: 4. CDR1 and CDR2 from the germline V gene are ENHRY and SYGVKD. The CDR3 region is CAISAGQSYGYTF. As DNA, the CDR3 is TGTGCCATCAGTGCGGGACAGTCTTATGGCTACACCTTC.

DNA of the CDR3: TGTGCCAGCGGTTCTGACAGCTCCTACGAGCAGTACTTC. This gives the protein CASGSDSSYEQYF. The chain joins TRBV6-4 to TRBJ2-7; a possible D gene is TRBD1 (5 bases). Trimming pared 8 bases from V and 0 bases from J, leaving 11 bases between. Germline V CDR1 and CDR2: MRHNA, SNTAGT. The CDR3 consists of 13 residues.

V is TRBV6-5 and J is TRBJ1-1; weak D call: TRBD1 (5 bases). The CDR3 is made up of 14 amino acids. V lost 8 bases and J 2 bases, leaving 15 bases between the germline ends. The germline V gene encodes CDR1 MNHEY and CDR2 SVGAGI. Here the CDR3 reads CASLNGGVNTEAFF. In DNA form, the CDR3 reads TGTGCCAGCCTGAATGGAGGGGTAAACACTGAAGCTTTCTTT.

The V and J genes are TRBV6-6 and TRBJ2-7; 10 nucleotides line up with TRBD2. This CDR3 comprises 12 residues. Germline V gives CDR1 MNHNY, CDR2 SVGAGI (reference sequence). Germline trimming cut 8 bases from V and 6 bases from J; bases unmatched to any gene: 4. The CDR3 reads CASGASGGEQYF. For the CDR3, the DNA is TGTGCCAGCGGAGCTAGCGGGGGCGAGCAGTACTTC.

Here the CDR3 DNA reads TGTGCCAGCAGAAGGACTAGCGGGATATCCTACGAGCAGTACTTC. It is translated as CASRRTSGISYEQYF. This sequence joins TRBV28 and TRBJ2-7; 12 nucleotides line up with TRBD2. Per the germline V gene, CDR1 is MDHEN and CDR2 is SYDVKM. The CDR3 covers 15 residues. With V trimmed by 6 bases and J by 1 base, 4 bases remained unmatched.

V gene TRBV6-5 combines with J gene TRBJ2-7; perhaps TRBD1 as D (7 bases). This CDR3 has 13 residues. The V gene lost 6 bases and the J gene lost 4 bases, with 13 bases spanning the gap. Germline V gene data show CDR1 as MNHEY and CDR2 as SVGAGI. CDR3 loop: CASRHPGGYEQYF. The CDR3 nucleotides are TGTGCCAGCAGACATCCAGGGGGGTACGAGCAGTACTTC.

This rearrangement joins TRBV7-6 to TRBJ2-6, with TRBD2 matching over 10 bases. Germline lookup yields CDR1 SGHVS and CDR2 FNYEAQ. This CDR3 spans 15 amino acids. The V and J ends lost 5 bases and 9 bases, in that order; junction bases with no gene match: 7. CDR3 in amino acids: CASSPSGREVNVLTF. The CDR3 nucleotides are TGTGCCAGCAGCCCAAGCGGGAGGGAAGTCAACGTCCTGACTTTC.

The chain uses TRBV18 and TRBJ2-5; TRBD1 matches at 8 bases. From germline, CDR1 is KGHSH and CDR2 LQKENI. This CDR3 comprises 14 residues. After removal of 3 bases from V and 4 bases from J, the junction contained 4 bases not matched to a gene. CDR3 nucleotides: TGTGCCAGCTCACCCAACGACAGGGGAGAGACCCAGTACTTC. Its translation is CASSPNDRGETQYF.

This chain links TRBV4-2 with TRBJ1-1; 7 bases are a match to TRBD1. Germline CDR1 is LGHNA and CDR2 is YNFKEQ. This CDR3 region has 15 residues. The J segment lost 2 bases and the V segment lost 1 base, leaving 4 bases of the junction unmatched. CDR3 DNA sequence: TGTGCCAGCAGCCAAGGGAAGGGGGCAAACACTGAAGCTTTCTTT. Its translation: CASSQGKGANTEAFF.

The chain is built from TRBV5-1 and TRBJ2-7; tentative D call: TRBD2 (5 bases). Germline lookup yields CDR1 SGHRS and CDR2 YFSETQ. Deletions cut 4 bases from V and 2 bases from J, with 10 bases between. This CDR3 is built from 13 residues. In nucleotides, the CDR3 is TGCGCCAGCAGCCAGACGGGGACCTACGAGCAGTACTTC. The encoded protein is CASSQTGTYEQYF.

The chain combines TRBV20-1 with TRBJ1-1, with 10 bases lining up with TRBD1. The V gene's germline CDR1 is DFQATT and CDR2 SNEGSKA (reference sequence). Trimming cost V 1 base and J 13 bases; bases outside gene matches: 3. The CDR3 spans 11 residues. The CDR3 is CSARGTGGLFF. For the CDR3, the DNA is TGCAGTGCTAGAGGGACAGGGGGGCTTTTCTTT.

This chain connects TRBV27 to TRBJ2-4; 12 bases agree with TRBD1. The CDR3 runs to 15 residues. After removal of 5 bases from V and 8 bases from J, the junction contained 7 bases not matched to a gene. Germline-derived CDR1 and CDR2 are MNHEY and SMNVEV (reference sequence). CDR3 protein: CASSPGTGGGYIQYF. CDR3 DNA: TGTGCCAGCAGTCCCGGGACAGGGGGCGGGTACATTCAGTACTTC.